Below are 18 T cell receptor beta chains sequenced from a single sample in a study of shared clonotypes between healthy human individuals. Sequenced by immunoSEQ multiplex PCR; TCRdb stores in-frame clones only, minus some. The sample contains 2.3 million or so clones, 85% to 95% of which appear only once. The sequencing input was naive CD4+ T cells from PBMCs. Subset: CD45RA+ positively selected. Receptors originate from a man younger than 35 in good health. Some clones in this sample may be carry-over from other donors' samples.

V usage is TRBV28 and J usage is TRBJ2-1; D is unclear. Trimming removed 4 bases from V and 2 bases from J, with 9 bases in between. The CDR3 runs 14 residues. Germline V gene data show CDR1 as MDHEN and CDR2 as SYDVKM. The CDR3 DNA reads TGTGCCAGCAGTTCATTCGGGCCCTACAATGAGCAGTTCTTC. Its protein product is CASSSFGPYNEQFF.

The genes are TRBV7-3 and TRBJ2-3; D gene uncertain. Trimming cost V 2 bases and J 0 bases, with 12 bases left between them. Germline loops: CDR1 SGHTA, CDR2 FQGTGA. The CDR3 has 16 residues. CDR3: CASSLLASTSTDTQYF. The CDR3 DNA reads TGTGCCAGCAGCTTACTCGCGAGTACTAGCACAGATACGCAGTATTTT.

DNA of the CDR3: TGCGCCAGCAGCTTGTCCGGCAGGGAGAACACTGAAGCTTTCTTT. It translates to CASSLSGRENTEAFF. The genes are TRBV5-1 and TRBJ1-1, with a weak D call TRBD1 (5 bases). The CDR3 is made up of 15 amino acids. V was trimmed by 1 base and J by 1 base, leaving 11 bases between them. CDR1 SGHRS and CDR2 YFSETQ come from the germline V gene.

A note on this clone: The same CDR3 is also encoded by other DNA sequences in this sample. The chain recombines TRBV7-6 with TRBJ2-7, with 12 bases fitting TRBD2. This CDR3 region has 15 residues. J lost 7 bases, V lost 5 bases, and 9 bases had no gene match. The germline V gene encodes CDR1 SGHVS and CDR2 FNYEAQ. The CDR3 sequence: CASSPRLAGEGEQYF. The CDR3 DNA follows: TGTGCCAGCAGCCCACGACTAGCGGGAGAAGGAGAGCAGTACTTC.

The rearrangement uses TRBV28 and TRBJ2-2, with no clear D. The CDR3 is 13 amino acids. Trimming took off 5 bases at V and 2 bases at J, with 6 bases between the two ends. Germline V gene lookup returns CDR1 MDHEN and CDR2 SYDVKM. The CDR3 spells CASSPYNTGELFF. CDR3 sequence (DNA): TGTGCCAGCAGTCCTTACAACACCGGGGAGCTGTTTTTT. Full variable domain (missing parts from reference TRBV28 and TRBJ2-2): DVKVTQSSRYLVKRTGEKVFLECVQDMDHENMFWYRQDPGLGLRLIYFSYDVKMKEKGDIPEGYSVSREKKERFSLILESASTNQTSMYLCASSPYNTGELFFGEGSRLTVL.

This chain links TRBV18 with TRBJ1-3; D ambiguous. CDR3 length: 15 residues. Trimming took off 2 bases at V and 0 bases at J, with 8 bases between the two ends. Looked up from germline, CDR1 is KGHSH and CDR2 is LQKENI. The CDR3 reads CASSPAYSSGNTIYF. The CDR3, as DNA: TGTGCCAGCTCACCAGCTTACAGCTCTGGAAACACCATATATTTT.

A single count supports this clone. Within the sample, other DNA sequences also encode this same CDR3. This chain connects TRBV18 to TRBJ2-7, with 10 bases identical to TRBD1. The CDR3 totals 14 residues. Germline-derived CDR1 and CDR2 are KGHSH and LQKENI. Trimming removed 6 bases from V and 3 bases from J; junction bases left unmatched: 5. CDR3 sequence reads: CASSQGQGFYEQYF. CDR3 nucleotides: TGTGCCAGCTCCCAGGGACAGGGGTTCTACGAGCAGTACTTC.

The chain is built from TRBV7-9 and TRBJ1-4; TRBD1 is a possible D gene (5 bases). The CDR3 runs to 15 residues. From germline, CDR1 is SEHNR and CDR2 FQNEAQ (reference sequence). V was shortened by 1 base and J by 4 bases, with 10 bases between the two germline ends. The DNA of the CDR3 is TGTGCCAGCAGCTTAGAAGGAGGGGTTAATGAAAAACTGTTTTTT. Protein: CASSLEGGVNEKLFF. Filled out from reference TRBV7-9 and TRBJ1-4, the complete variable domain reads DTGVSQNPRHKITKRGQNVTFRCDPISEHNRLYWYRQTLGQGPEFLTYFQNEAQLEKSRLLSDRFSAERPKGSFSTLEIQRTEQGDSAMYLCASSLEGGVNEKLFFGSGTQLSVL.

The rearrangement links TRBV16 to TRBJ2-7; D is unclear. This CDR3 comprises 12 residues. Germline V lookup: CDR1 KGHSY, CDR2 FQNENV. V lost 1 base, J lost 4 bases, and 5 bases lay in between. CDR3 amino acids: CASSQWTYEQYF. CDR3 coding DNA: TGTGCCAGCAGCCAATGGACGTACGAGCAGTACTTC.

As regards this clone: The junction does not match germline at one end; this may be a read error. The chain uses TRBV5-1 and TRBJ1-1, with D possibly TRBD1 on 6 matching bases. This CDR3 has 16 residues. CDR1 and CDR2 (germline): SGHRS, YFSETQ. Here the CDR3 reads CAGSLDRGPGNTEAFF. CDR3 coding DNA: TGCGCCGGCAGCTTGGATCGGGGGCCGGGGAACACTGAAGCTTTCTTT.

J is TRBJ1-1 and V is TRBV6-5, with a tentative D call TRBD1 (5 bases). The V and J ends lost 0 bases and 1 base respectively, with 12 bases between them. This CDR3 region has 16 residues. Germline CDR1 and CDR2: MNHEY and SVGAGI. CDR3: CASSYSIGQGNTEAFF. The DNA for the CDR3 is TGTGCCAGCAGTTACTCGATAGGGCAGGGGAACACTGAAGCTTTCTTT.

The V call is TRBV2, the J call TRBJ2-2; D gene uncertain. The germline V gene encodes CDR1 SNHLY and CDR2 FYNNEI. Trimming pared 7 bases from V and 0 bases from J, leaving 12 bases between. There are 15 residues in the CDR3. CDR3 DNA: TGTGCCAGCAAGTTGCTAGGCGCGAACACCGGGGAGCTGTTTTTT. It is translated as CASKLLGANTGELFF.

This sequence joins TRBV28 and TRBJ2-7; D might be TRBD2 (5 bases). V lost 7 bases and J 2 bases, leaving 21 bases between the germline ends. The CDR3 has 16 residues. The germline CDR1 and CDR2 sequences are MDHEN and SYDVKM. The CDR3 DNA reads TGTGCCAGCACCTCAGGTCCGGGAAGAGGGACCTACGAGCAGTACTTC. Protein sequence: CASTSGPGRGTYEQYF.

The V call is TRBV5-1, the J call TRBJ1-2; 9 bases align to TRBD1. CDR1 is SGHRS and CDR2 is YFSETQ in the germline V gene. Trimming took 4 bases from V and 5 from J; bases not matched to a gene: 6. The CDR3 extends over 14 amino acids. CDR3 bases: TGCGCCAGCAGCATAACAGGGGGCGGATATGGCTACACCTTC. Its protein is CASSITGGGYGYTF.

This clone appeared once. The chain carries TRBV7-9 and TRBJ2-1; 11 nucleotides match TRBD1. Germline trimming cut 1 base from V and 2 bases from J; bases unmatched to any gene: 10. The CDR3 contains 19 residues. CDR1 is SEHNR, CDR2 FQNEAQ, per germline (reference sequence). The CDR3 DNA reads TGTGCCAGCAGCTTAGTCCCTCATCCGGGACAGGGGGCCTACAATGAGCAGTTCTTC. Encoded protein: CASSLVPHPGQGAYNEQFF.

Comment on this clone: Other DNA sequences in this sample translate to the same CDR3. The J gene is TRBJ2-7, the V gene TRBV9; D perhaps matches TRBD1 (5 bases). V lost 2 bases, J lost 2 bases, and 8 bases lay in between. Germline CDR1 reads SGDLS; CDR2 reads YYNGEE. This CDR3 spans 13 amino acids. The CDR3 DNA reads TGTGCCAGCAGCGTGGGGCCTACCTACGAGCAGTACTTC. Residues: CASSVGPTYEQYF. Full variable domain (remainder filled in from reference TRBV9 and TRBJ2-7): DSGVTQTPKHLITATGQRVTLRCSPRSGDLSVYWYQQSLDQGLQFLIQYYNGEERAKGNILERFSAQQFPDLHSELNLSSLELGDSALYFCASSVGPTYEQYFGPGTRLTVT.

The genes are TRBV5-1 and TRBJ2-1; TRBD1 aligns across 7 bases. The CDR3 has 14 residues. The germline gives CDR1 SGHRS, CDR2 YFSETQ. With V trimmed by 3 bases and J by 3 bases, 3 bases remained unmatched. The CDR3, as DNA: TGCGCCAGCAGCTCTGGACAGGACTACAATGAGCAGTTCTTC. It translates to CASSSGQDYNEQFF.

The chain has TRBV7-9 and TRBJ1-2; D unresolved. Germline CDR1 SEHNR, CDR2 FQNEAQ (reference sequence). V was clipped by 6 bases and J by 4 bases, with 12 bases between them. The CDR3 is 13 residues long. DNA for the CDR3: TGTGCCAGCAGTCTCACAGATAGCTATGGCTACACCTTC. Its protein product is CASSLTDSYGYTF.